This TCR beta chain was captured in a study of blood T cell repertoires in COVID-19. Across the study: Samples representing acute and convalescent COVID-19 were sourced from the United States, Italy and Spain. Nucleic acid was either cDNA or gDNA, and it came from T cells, B-cell-depleted T cells, or PBMCs.

Sequencing was performed with immunoSEQ multiplex PCR; in TCRdb, only in-frame clones are kept and a portion is missing. This repertoire shows some 240,000 clones, about 79% found once; its top ten account for around 1.5%. The CDR3 is made up of 18 amino acids. With 0 bases clipped from V and 2 bases from J, the junction kept 12 bases outside the gene matches. Germline V CDR1 and CDR2: LNHDA, SQIVND (reference sequence). What was sequenced was peripheral blood. The V and J genes are TRBV19 and TRBJ2-5, with 7 bases matching TRBD2. The clonotype comes from a woman in her thirties or forties who had recovered from COVID-19. CDR3 in amino acids: CASSIDTLGSSGQETQYF. The CDR3, as DNA: TGTGCCAGTAGTATAGATACGCTCGGGTCTAGCGGACAAGAGACCCAGTACTTC.